Below, 15 T cell receptor beta chains from the same sample are listed, as sequenced in a study of tumor-infiltrating lymphocytes in primary liver carcinoma. Total RNA amounting to 500 ng was the source from which TCR beta cDNA was made with a constant-region primer. Libraries for TCR beta were built through three nested multiplex PCR rounds, which together made up a slightly modified ARM-PCR procedure. The first two PCR rounds used TRBV1-TRBV30 forward primers with a C-beta reverse primer, around 10 cycles each. TCRdb re-called the multiplex PCR reads through MiXCR, storing one row per CDR3 protein. Of 150,000 to 200,000 distinct CDR3 sequences in the sample, over 45% are singletons; the top ten hold around 68%. The source of the blood RNA was unsorted whole blood, and germline DNA was extracted as well. Specimen: peripheral blood. Receptors originate from a man aged 40-49 years with primary liver carcinoma and hepatitis B virus infection.

Points on this clonotype: This may be a read error, as it is one base from a much larger clone. This chain uses TRBV29-1 with TRBJ2-2; 10 positions agree with TRBD2. Germline V CDR1 and CDR2: SQVTM, ANQGSEA. This CDR3 has 17 residues. CDR3 in amino acids: CNVEGRTSGLNTGELFF. In DNA, the CDR3 is TGCAACGTTGAAGGCCGGACTAGCGGACTGAACACCGGGGAGCTGTTTTTT.

Only one count was recorded for this clonotype. V is TRBV4-1 and J is TRBJ1-6; possibly TRBD1 for D (5 bases). Germline CDR1 reads MGHRA; CDR2 reads YSYEKL. V was clipped by 0 bases and J by 8 bases, with 17 bases between them. The CDR3 sequence is 17 residues long. In nucleotides, the CDR3 is TGCGCCAGCAGCCAAGATTGGGCCAGGGCAGATGATTCACCCCTCCACTTT. It encodes CASSQDWARADDSPLHF.

Notes on this clonotype: Because it lacks the conserved phenylalanine or tryptophan at the end, this CDR3 is likely a read error. The chain links TRBV10-3 to TRBJ1-1, with TRBD1 matching over 7 bases. Germline CDR1 ENHRY, CDR2 SYGVKD. This CDR3 spans 12 amino acids. V dropped 4 bases and J dropped 7; count of bases not matched to a gene: 3. The CDR3 spells CAISGGDSEAFL. DNA for the CDR3: TGTGCCATCAGTGGGGGGGACAGTGAAGCTTTCCTT.

Remarks on this clonotype: Without the conserved terminal phenylalanine or tryptophan, this CDR3 likely stems from a read error. The rearrangement uses TRBV29-1 and TRBJ2-1, with a weak D call TRBD2 (5 bases). CDR3 size: 13 residues. V shed 1 base and J shed 4 bases, with 8 bases lying between them. The germline V gene has CDR1 SQVTM and CDR2 ANQGSEA. The CDR3 sequence: CSVEGTDYNEQFL. The CDR3 DNA sequence: TGCAGCGTTGAAGGGACTGATTACAATGAGCAGTTCCTC.

This clonotype has only a few counts. The genes are TRBV12-3 or TRBV12-4 and TRBJ1-5, with 7 bases aligning to TRBD1. This CDR3 is 14 amino acids long. Trimming removed 5 bases from V and 6 bases from J; junction bases left unmatched: 7. The CDR3 bases are TGTGCCAGCAGTACCCGACAGGGCAGTCAGCCCCAGCATTTT. As protein: CASSTRQGSQPQHF.

The chain uses TRBV5-1 and TRBJ2-5; 11 bases line up with TRBD1. Per the germline V gene, CDR1 is SGHRS and CDR2 is YFSETQ. The CDR3 has 15 amino acids. The V segment lost 6 bases and the J segment 2 bases; nucleotides outside the gene matches: 6. CDR3 loop: CASKKGQGEQETQYF. CDR3 coding DNA: TGCGCCAGCAAGAAGGGACAGGGGGAGCAAGAGACCCAGTACTTC.

V usage is TRBV6-6 and J usage is TRBJ2-7; TRBD1 is a possible D gene (6 bases). V dropped 10 bases and J dropped 1 base, with 8 bases sitting between them. The CDR3 is made up of 11 amino acids. Germline CDR1 MNHNY, CDR2 SVGAGI (reference sequence). The CDR3 DNA reads TGTGCCACCGGACAGTCCTACGAGCAGTACTTC. Encoded protein: CATGQSYEQYF.

Only one count was recorded for this clonotype. The junction departs from germline at one end; a sequencing error may be responsible. The chain employs TRBV7-8 and TRBJ2-3, with 9 bases aligning to TRBD1. The CDR3 runs 14 residues. Looked up from germline, CDR1 is SGHVS and CDR2 is FQNEAQ. This chain's CDR3 is CASSTRQGGDKQYF. CDR3 bases: TGTGCCAGCAGCACCCGACAGGGGGGAGATAAGCAGTATTTT. Combining the CDR3 with reference TRBV7-8 and TRBJ2-3 gives the whole variable domain GAGVSQSPRYKVAKRGQDVALRCDPISGHVSLFWYQQALGQGPEFLTYFQNEAQLDKSGLPSDRFFAERPEGSVSTLKIQRTQQEDSAVYLCASSTRQGGDKQYFGPGTRLTVL.

The chain carries TRBV30 and TRBJ2-1, with 8 nucleotides matching TRBD2. Germline loops: CDR1 GTSNPN, CDR2 SVGIG (reference sequence). The V and J ends lost 3 bases and 2 bases, in that order; junction bases with no gene match: 9. The CDR3 is made up of 16 amino acids. This chain's CDR3 is CAWSTLSGGAYNEQFF. CDR3 DNA: TGTGCCTGGAGCACCTTAAGCGGGGGCGCCTACAATGAGCAGTTCTTC.

A remark on this clonotype: The conserved phenylalanine or tryptophan normally closing the CDR3 is absent here, so this likely arose from a read error. This chain joins TRBV11-2 and TRBJ1-6; TRBD1 might be the D (5 bases). CDR1 is SGHAT, CDR2 FQNNGV, per germline. The CDR3 totals 20 residues. DNA for the CDR3: TGTGCCAGCTGCTTTTATTGTTTTCGGGACGGGGCTTACTGTAATTCACCCCTCCACTAT. Its translation is CASCFYCFRDGAYCNSPLHY.

The gene calls are TRBV4-2 and TRBJ2-7; 8 positions match TRBD2. J lost 7 bases, V lost 4 bases, and 9 bases had no gene match. Germline lookup yields CDR1 LGHNA and CDR2 YNFKEQ. This CDR3 region has 14 residues. Here the CDR3 DNA reads TGTGCCAGCAGCCGAGAAGCGGGAGATCGGGAGCAGTACTTC. This sequence encodes CASSREAGDREQYF.

This clonotype was seen repeatedly, ten times or more. V usage is TRBV11-1 and J usage is TRBJ1-1; 7 nucleotides line up with TRBD1. The CDR3 loop spans 14 amino acids. Per the germline V gene, CDR1 is SGHAT and CDR2 is FQDESV (reference sequence). Trimming at V came to 1 base and at J to 5 bases, leaving 4 bases not matched to a gene. The CDR3 DNA is TGTGCCAGCAGCTTAGAGGGGGCGAGGACTGAAGCTTTCTTT. Translating it yields CASSLEGARTEAFF.

Regarding this clonotype: Germline is not matched at one junction end, which may reflect a read error. This chain connects TRBV11-3 to TRBJ2-1; no clear D gene. The CDR3 is made up of 15 amino acids. The germline V gene encodes CDR1 SGHNT and CDR2 YENEEA. The CDR3 coding sequence is TGTGCCAGCAGCATGTCTAGTCTAGGGCTCAATGGGCAGTTCTTC. Protein product: CASSMSSLGLNGQFF.

Points on this clonotype: A much more abundant neighbour one base away suggests this may be a read error. V gene TRBV6-6 combines with J gene TRBJ1-3, with D possibly matching TRBD1 (5 bases). CDR1 MNHNY and CDR2 SVGAGI come from the germline V gene (reference sequence). This CDR3 region has 13 residues. CDR3 DNA: TGTGTCAGCAGCCAGAGGGGTGGAAACACCATATATTTT. Its translation: CVSSQRGGNTIYF.

V and J are TRBV29-1 and TRBJ2-7; the D is unclear. Germline loops: CDR1 SQVTM, CDR2 ANQGSEA. This CDR3 has 15 amino acids. Trimming shortened V by 0 bases and J by 0 bases, and 12 bases separated the two germline ends. In DNA, the CDR3 is TGCAGCGTTGAAGATCCGAGACGGAGCTCCTACGAGCAGTACTTC. It yields the protein CSVEDPRRSSYEQYF.